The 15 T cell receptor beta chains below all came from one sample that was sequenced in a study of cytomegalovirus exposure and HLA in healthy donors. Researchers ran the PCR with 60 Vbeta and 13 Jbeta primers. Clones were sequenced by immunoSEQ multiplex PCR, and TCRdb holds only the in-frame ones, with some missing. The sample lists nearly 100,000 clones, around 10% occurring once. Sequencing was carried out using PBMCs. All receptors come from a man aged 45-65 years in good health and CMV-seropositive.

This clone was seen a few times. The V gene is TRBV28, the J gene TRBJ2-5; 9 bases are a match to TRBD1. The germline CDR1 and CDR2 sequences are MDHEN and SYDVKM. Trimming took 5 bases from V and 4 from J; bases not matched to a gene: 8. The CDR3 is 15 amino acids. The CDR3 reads CASSPYRGLRETQYF. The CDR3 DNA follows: TGTGCCAGCAGTCCATACAGGGGGCTGCGAGAGACCCAGTACTTC.

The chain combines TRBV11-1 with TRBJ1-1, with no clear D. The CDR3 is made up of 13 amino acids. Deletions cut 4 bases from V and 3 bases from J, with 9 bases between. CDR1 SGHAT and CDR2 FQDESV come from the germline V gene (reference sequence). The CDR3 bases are TGTGCCAGCAGCTCAAGAGTTTACACTGAAGCTTTCTTT. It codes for CASSSRVYTEAFF.

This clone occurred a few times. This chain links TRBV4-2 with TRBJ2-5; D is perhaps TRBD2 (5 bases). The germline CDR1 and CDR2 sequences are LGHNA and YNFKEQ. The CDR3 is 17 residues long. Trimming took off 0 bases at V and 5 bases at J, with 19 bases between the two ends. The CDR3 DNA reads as TGTGCCAGCAGCCAAGAGTCGGCGGCCTCGGGGTTGGAGACCCAGTACTTC. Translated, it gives CASSQESAASGLETQYF.

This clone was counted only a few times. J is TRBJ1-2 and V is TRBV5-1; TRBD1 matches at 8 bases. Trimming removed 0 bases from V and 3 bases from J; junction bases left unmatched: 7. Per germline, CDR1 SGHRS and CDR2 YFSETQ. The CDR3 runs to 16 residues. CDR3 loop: CASSLDAAGGDYGYTF. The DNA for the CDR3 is TGCGCCAGCAGCTTGGACGCGGCAGGGGGCGACTATGGCTACACCTTC.

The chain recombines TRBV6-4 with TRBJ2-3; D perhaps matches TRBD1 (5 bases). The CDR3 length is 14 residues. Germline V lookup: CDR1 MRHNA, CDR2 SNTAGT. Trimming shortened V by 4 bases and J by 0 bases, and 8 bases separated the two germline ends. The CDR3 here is CASSGYRSTDTQYF. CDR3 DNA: TGTGCCAGCAGTGGATACAGGAGCACAGATACGCAGTATTTT.

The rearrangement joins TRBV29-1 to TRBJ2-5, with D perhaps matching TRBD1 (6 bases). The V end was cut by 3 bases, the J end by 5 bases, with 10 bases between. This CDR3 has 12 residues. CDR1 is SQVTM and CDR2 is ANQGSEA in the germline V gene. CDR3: CSVEGRGETQYF. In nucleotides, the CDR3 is TGCAGCGTTGAGGGCAGGGGTGAGACCCAGTACTTC.

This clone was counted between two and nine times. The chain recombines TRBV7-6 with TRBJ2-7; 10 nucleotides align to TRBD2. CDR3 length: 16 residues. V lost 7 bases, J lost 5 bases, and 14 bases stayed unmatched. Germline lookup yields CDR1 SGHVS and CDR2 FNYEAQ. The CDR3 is CASTPGEREGRDEQYF. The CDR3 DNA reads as TGTGCCAGCACCCCCGGCGAGCGGGAGGGCCGCGACGAGCAGTACTTC.

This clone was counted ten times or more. The CDR3 nucleotides read TGTGCCAGCAGTTCTGACAGGGTCGACTATGGCTACACCTTC. Protein: CASSSDRVDYGYTF. The rearrangement uses TRBV7-9 and TRBJ1-2, with 7 nucleotides matching TRBD1. This CDR3 region has 14 residues. V shed 6 bases and J 3 bases; nucleotides not matched to a gene: 7. The V gene's germline CDR1 is SEHNR and CDR2 FQNEAQ (reference sequence).

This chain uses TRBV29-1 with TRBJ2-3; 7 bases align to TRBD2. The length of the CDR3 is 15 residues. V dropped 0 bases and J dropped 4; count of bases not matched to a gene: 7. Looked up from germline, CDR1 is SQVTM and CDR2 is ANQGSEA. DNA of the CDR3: TGCAGCGTTGAAGACGCGGGAGCGGTCCCAGATACGCAGTATTTT. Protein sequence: CSVEDAGAVPDTQYF.

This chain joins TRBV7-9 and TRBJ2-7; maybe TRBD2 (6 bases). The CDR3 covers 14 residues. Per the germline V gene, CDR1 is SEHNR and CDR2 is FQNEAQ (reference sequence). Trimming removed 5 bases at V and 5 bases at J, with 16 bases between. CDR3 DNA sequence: TGTGCCAGCAGCCCCCGGGGGATTGGAGACGAGCAGTACTTC. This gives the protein CASSPRGIGDEQYF.

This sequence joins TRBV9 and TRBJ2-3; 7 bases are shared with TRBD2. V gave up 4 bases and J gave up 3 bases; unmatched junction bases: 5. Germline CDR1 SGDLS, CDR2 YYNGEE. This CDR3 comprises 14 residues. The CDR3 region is CASSSRTRTDTQYF. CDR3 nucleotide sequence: TGTGCCAGCAGCTCTCGGACTAGAACAGATACGCAGTATTTT.

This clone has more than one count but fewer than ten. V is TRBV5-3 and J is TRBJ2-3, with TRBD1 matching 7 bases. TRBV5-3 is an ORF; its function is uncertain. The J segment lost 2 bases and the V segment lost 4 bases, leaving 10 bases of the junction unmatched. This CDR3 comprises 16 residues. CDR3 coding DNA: TGTGCCAGAAGCCGTCGTCCGGGACAGTACACAGATACGCAGTATTTT. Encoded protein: CARSRRPGQYTDTQYF.

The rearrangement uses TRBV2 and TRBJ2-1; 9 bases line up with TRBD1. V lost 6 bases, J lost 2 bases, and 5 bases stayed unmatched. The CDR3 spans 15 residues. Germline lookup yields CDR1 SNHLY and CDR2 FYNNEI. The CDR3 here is CASRARTGAYNEQFF. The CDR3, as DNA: TGTGCCAGCAGGGCTAGGACAGGGGCCTACAATGAGCAGTTCTTC.

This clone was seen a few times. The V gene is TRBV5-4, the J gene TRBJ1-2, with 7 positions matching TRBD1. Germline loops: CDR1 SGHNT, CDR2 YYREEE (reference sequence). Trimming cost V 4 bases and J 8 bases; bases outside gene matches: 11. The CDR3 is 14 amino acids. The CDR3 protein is CASSGTGEIRGYTF. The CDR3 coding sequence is TGTGCCAGCAGCGGAACAGGGGAAATTCGCGGCTACACCTTC.

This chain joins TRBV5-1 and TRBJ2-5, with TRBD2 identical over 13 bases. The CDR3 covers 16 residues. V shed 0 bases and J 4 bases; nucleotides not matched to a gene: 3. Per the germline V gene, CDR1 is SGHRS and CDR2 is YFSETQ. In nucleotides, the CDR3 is TGCGCCAGCAGCTTGGCCGGGACTAGCGGGACAGAGACCCAGTACTTC. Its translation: CASSLAGTSGTETQYF.